This TCR beta chain is drawn from a study of T cell repertoires in cytomegalovirus infection. Study in general: It can be stated that public TCR beta signatures indicated CMV infection as well as a matching HLA type.

V was pared by 5 bases and J by 5 bases, with 10 bases of the junction left unmatched. CDR3 length: 16 amino acids. CDR1 is PRHDT and CDR2 is FYEKMQ in the germline V gene (reference sequence). TCRdb re-analysed the reads in MiXCR, keeping a single row per CDR3 protein. The sample holds about 250,000 distinct CDR3 sequences, around 12% seen once. This receptor was obtained from a human donor in good health (CMV status not recorded). Some clones in this sample may be carry-over from other donors' samples. Input material: PBMCs. The genes are TRBV13 and TRBJ2-5; the match to TRBD2 covers 11 bases. The CDR3 region has the DNA TGTGCCAGCAGCGTACAAGGTAGCGGGAGGGCCGAGACCCAGTACTTC. Its protein is CASSVQGSGRAETQYF.